These 20 T cell receptor beta chains were all obtained from the same sample, sequenced in a study of blood T cell repertoires in COVID-19. Here immunoSEQ multiplex PCR was the method, and the copy in TCRdb shows in-frame clones only, minus some. The table has 150,000 to 200,000 clones, roughly nine tenths seen once. The sequenced sample consisted of peripheral blood. These receptors were collected from a man aged 60-69 years with active or convalescent COVID-19.

J is TRBJ2-3 and V is TRBV18; D is perhaps TRBD1 (7 bases). Trimming pared 0 bases from V and 8 bases from J, leaving 9 bases between. Per germline, CDR1 KGHSH and CDR2 LQKENI. The CDR3 spans 13 residues. The CDR3 here is CASSPPQGGTQYF. In DNA, the CDR3 is TGTGCCAGCTCACCACCGCAGGGGGGTACGCAGTATTTT.

V usage is TRBV5-1 and J usage is TRBJ2-1, with TRBD2 identical over 8 bases. V trimming: 0 bases; J trimming: 4 bases; junction bases outside the gene matches: 3. The length of the CDR3 is 15 residues. Germline-derived CDR1 and CDR2 are SGHRS and YFSETQ. The DNA for the CDR3 is TGCGCCAGCAGCTTGGTGGCGGGAGGTTACAATGAGCAGTTCTTC. Amino acids: CASSLVAGGYNEQFF.

V usage is TRBV18 and J usage is TRBJ1-2; 8 nucleotides agree with TRBD1. V was pared by 3 bases and J by 2 bases, with 8 bases of the junction left unmatched. Germline V lookup: CDR1 KGHSH, CDR2 LQKENI. The CDR3 sequence is 16 residues long. CDR3 sequence: CASSPAGGSGNYGYTF. The CDR3 bases are TGTGCCAGCTCACCGGCAGGGGGCTCCGGAAACTATGGCTACACCTTC.

The chain employs TRBV12-3 or TRBV12-4 and TRBJ2-7, with D possibly TRBD1 on 6 matching bases. The V and J ends lost 2 bases and 3 bases respectively, with 8 bases between them. This CDR3 contains 13 residues. The DNA for the CDR3 is TGTGCCAGCAGTTTATGGACAGTCTACGAGCAGTACTTC. Encoded protein: CASSLWTVYEQYF.

This chain connects TRBV11-2 to TRBJ1-1; D uncertain. Germline V gives CDR1 SGHAT, CDR2 FQNNGV. The CDR3 runs to 11 residues. V gave up 1 base and J gave up 11 bases, with 8 bases separating them. The CDR3 DNA is TGTGCCAGCAGCTTAGTGGAGGTCGCTTTCTTT. Its translation is CASSLVEVAFF. Full variable domain (outside the CDR3, taken from reference TRBV11-2 and TRBJ1-1): EAGVAQSPRYKIIEKRQSVAFWCNPISGHATLYWYQQILGQGPKLLIQFQNNGVVDDSQLPKDRFSAERLKGVDSTLKIQPAKLEDSAVYLCASSLVEVAFFGQGTRLTVV.

The gene calls are TRBV5-1 and TRBJ1-2, with D possibly being TRBD1 (6 bases). Between the trimmed V and J ends, which lost 4 bases and 4 bases, there was a span of 14 bases. CDR3 length: 14 residues. Per the germline V gene, CDR1 is SGHRS and CDR2 is YFSETQ. Written as DNA, the CDR3 is TGCGCCAGCAGCACCTGGACAGAGAGCTATGGCTACACCTTC. Translation: CASSTWTESYGYTF.

V and J are TRBV20-1 and TRBJ2-5, with D maybe TRBD1 (5 bases). The CDR3 is 10 residues long. The V and J ends lost 4 bases and 7 bases respectively, with 7 bases between them. Germline V gives CDR1 DFQATT, CDR2 SNEGSKA (reference sequence). CDR3 protein: CSAIQGTQYF. CDR3 DNA sequence: TGCAGTGCTATTCAGGGGACCCAGTACTTC.

The rearrangement joins TRBV19 to TRBJ2-7; no reliable D call. This CDR3 has 16 residues. CDR1 is LNHDA and CDR2 is SQIVND in the germline V gene (reference sequence). The V end lost 0 bases, the J end lost 2 bases, and 14 bases lay between the germline ends. The CDR3 coding sequence is TGTGCCAGTAGTATAGACTCTGCGACTTTCGCCTACGAGCAGTACTTC. Protein product: CASSIDSATFAYEQYF.

The rearrangement joins TRBV10-3 to TRBJ1-2, with no clear D. The CDR3 consists of 15 residues. CDR1 is ENHRY and CDR2 is SYGVKD in the germline V gene. V lost 4 bases and J lost 0, with 12 bases in between. The CDR3 spells CAISGQSLANYGYTF. In DNA form, the CDR3 reads TGTGCCATCAGTGGGCAGTCCCTAGCTAACTATGGCTACACCTTC.

This chain connects TRBV5-5 to TRBJ1-2; a weak D match, TRBD1 (5 bases). The CDR3 length is 14 residues. Germline CDR1 and CDR2: SGHKS and YYEKEE (reference sequence). Trimming cost V 4 bases and J 0 bases, with 10 bases left between them. CDR3 loop: CASSPLGPNYGYTF. CDR3 sequence (DNA): TGTGCCAGCAGCCCCTTGGGGCCTAACTATGGCTACACCTTC.

The CDR3 bases are TGCAGCGTTGCTCGAGAGACAGGGAGCGCTGGAAACACCATATATTTT. This encodes CSVARETGSAGNTIYF. The V call is TRBV29-1, the J call TRBJ1-3, with 7 bases identical to TRBD1. Per the germline V gene, CDR1 is SQVTM and CDR2 is ANQGSEA. CDR3 length: 16 amino acids. J lost 2 bases, V lost 4 bases, and 11 bases had no gene match.

V gene TRBV3-1 (or the pseudogene TRBV3-2) combines with J gene TRBJ2-7; 12 bases line up with TRBD2. This CDR3 contains 16 residues. Germline V gene sequence: CDR1 LGHDT, CDR2 YNNKEL (reference sequence). The J segment lost 2 bases and the V segment lost 1 base, leaving 3 bases of the junction unmatched. The CDR3 spells CASSQGLAGATYEQYF. CDR3 DNA sequence: TGTGCCAGCAGCCAAGGACTAGCGGGAGCGACCTACGAGCAGTACTTC.

CDR3 region: CASSFTGGLSYEQYF. The CDR3 region has the DNA TGTGCCAGTAGTTTTACAGGGGGCCTCTCCTACGAGCAGTACTTC. The chain combines TRBV19 with TRBJ2-7; 9 bases line up with TRBD1. Germline lookup yields CDR1 LNHDA and CDR2 SQIVND (reference sequence). This CDR3 is 15 amino acids long. The V and J ends lost 5 bases and 0 bases, in that order; junction bases with no gene match: 5.

The genes are TRBV7-2 and TRBJ1-2, with D possibly TRBD1 on 6 matching bases. The V and J ends lost 7 bases and 4 bases respectively, with 10 bases between them. The CDR3 contains 12 residues. Germline-derived CDR1 and CDR2 are SGHTA and FQGNSA. In DNA, the CDR3 is TGTGCCAGCACACAGGGTGGCTATGGCTACACCTTC. It codes for CASTQGGYGYTF. The complete variable domain, with remaining parts taken from reference TRBV7-2 and TRBJ1-2, reads GAGVSQSPSNKVTEKGKDVELRCDPISGHTALYWYRQSLGQGLEFLIYFQGNSAPDKSGLPSDRFSAERTGGSVSTLTIQRTQQEDSAVYLCASTQGGYGYTFGSGTRLTVV.

V and J are TRBV24-1 and TRBJ2-5, with TRBD1 matching 8 bases. V lost 3 bases, J lost 4 bases, and 9 bases stayed unmatched. This CDR3 contains 16 residues. Germline V gene data show CDR1 as KGHDR and CDR2 as SFDVKD. The chain's CDR3 is CATSDGQGGVGETQYF. CDR3 in DNA: TGTGCCACCAGTGATGGACAGGGTGGTGTTGGAGAGACCCAGTACTTC.

This clone has a handful of counts. The chain joins TRBV2 to TRBJ2-7; a weak D match, TRBD1 (6 bases). CDR1 and CDR2 from the germline V gene are SNHLY and FYNNEI. This CDR3 region has 15 residues. V lost 2 bases, J lost 0 bases, and 11 bases lay in between. CDR3 protein: CASSELQGSSYEQYF. In nucleotides, the CDR3 is TGTGCCAGCAGTGAACTCCAGGGGAGCTCCTACGAGCAGTACTTC.

The chain couples TRBV10-2 to TRBJ1-1, with TRBD1 as a possible D gene (6 bases). V lost 5 bases and J lost 4, with 11 bases in between. The CDR3 has 13 residues. Looked up from germline, CDR1 is WSHSY and CDR2 is SAAADI. The CDR3 DNA reads as TGCGCCAGCAGTTTTCAACAGGGCACTGAAGCTTTCTTT. This translates into CASSFQQGTEAFF.

The V call is TRBV19, the J call TRBJ1-5; maybe TRBD1 (5 bases). CDR3 size: 13 residues. V shed 6 bases and J shed 4 bases, with 10 bases lying between them. Germline V gene sequence: CDR1 LNHDA, CDR2 SQIVND (reference sequence). CDR3 in DNA: TGTGCCAGTAGCCAGGGTTCTAATCAGCCCCAGCATTTT. Translation gives CASSQGSNQPQHF. The variable domain in full, completed from reference TRBV19 and TRBJ1-5, reads DGGITQSPKYLFRKEGQNVTLSCEQNLNHDAMYWYRQDPGQGLRLIYYSQIVNDFQKGDIAEGYSVSREKKESFPLTVTSAQKNPTAFYLCASSQGSNQPQHFGDGTRLSIL.

This chain uses TRBV19 with TRBJ1-5; D may be TRBD1 (5 bases). V shed 6 bases and J shed 0 bases, with 24 bases lying between them. CDR3 length equals 19 residues. Germline V gives CDR1 LNHDA, CDR2 SQIVND (reference sequence). CDR3 nucleotide sequence: TGTGCCAGTAGCAACCGGGGACTTTCCTCCCCGTATAGCAATCAGCCCCAGCATTTT. It specifies CASSNRGLSSPYSNQPQHF.

The V call is TRBV6-5, the J call TRBJ2-1; 9 nucleotides match TRBD1. The V gene's germline CDR1 is MNHEY and CDR2 SVGAGI. V was clipped by 8 bases and J by 5 bases; unmatched bases: 7. This CDR3 has 14 residues. This CDR3 reads CASSRDRVNNEQFF. The CDR3 DNA sequence: TGTGCCAGCTCCCGGGACAGGGTAAACAATGAGCAGTTCTTC.